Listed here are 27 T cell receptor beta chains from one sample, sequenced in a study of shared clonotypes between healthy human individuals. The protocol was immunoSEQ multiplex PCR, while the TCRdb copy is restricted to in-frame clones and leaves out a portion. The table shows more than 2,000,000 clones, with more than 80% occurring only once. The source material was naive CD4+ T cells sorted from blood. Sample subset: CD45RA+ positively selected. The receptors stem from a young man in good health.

CDR3 loop: CASMRLAPSTDTQYF. Written as DNA, the CDR3 is TGTGCCAGCATGCGACTAGCGCCTAGCACAGATACGCAGTATTTT. This chain uses TRBV6-1 with TRBJ2-3; 8 nucleotides agree with TRBD2. V dropped 7 bases and J dropped 0; count of bases not matched to a gene: 6. The CDR3 runs 15 residues. CDR1 and CDR2 (germline): MNHNS, SASEGT.

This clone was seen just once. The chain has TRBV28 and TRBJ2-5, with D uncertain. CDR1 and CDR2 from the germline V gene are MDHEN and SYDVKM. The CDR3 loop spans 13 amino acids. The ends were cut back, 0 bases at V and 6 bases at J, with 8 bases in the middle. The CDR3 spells CASSLWQEQTQYF. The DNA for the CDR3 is TGTGCCAGCAGTTTATGGCAGGAACAGACCCAGTACTTC.

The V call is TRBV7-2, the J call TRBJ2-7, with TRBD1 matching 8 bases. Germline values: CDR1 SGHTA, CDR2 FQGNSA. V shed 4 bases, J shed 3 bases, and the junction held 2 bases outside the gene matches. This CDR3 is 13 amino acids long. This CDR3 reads CASSYRGDYEQYF. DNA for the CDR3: TGTGCCAGCAGCTACAGGGGGGACTACGAGCAGTACTTC.

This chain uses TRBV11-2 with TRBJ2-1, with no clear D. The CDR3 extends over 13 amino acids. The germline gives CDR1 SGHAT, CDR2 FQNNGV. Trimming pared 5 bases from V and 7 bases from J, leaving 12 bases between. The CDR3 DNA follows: TGTGCCAGCAGCCCCTTATTCCGGAATGAGCAGTTCTTC. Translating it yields CASSPLFRNEQFF. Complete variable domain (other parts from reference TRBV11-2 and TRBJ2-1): EAGVAQSPRYKIIEKRQSVAFWCNPISGHATLYWYQQILGQGPKLLIQFQNNGVVDDSQLPKDRFSAERLKGVDSTLKIQPAKLEDSAVYLCASSPLFRNEQFFGPGTRLTVL.

The CDR3, as DNA: TGTGCCAGCTCCCATGGGACTAGCGGGAACACCGGGGAGCTGTTTTTT. Translating it yields CASSHGTSGNTGELFF. The V call is TRBV27, the J call TRBJ2-2; 11 bases match TRBD2. In germline, CDR1 is MNHEY, CDR2 SMNVEV (reference sequence). With V trimmed by 8 bases and J by 1 base, 6 bases remained unmatched. This CDR3 comprises 16 residues.

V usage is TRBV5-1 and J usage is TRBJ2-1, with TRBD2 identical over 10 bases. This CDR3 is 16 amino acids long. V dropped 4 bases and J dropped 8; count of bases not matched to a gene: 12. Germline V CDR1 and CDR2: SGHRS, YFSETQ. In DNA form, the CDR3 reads TGCGCCAGCAGCCCCCGGGGAGCGGGAGGGTTGGATGAGCAGTTCTTC. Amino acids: CASSPRGAGGLDEQFF.

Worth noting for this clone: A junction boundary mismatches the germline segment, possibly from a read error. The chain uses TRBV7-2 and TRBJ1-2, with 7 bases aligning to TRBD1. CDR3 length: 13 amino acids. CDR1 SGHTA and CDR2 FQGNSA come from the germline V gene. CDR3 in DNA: TGTGCCAGCAGCCGCCCCGTGAAGGGGACAGCTAATTTC. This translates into CASSRPVKGTANF.

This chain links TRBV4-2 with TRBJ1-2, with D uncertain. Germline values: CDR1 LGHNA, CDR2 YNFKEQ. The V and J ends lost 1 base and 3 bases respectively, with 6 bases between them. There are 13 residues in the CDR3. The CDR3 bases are TGTGCCAGCAGCCAAGTAGAGTACTATGGCTACACCTTC. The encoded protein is CASSQVEYYGYTF.

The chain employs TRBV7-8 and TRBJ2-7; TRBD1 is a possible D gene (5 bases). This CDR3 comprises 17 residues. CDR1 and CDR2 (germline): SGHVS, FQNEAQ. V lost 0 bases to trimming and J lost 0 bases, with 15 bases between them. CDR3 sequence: CASSLAHDRQSSYEQYF. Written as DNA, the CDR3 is TGTGCCAGCAGCTTAGCGCACGACAGACAAAGCTCCTACGAGCAGTACTTC.

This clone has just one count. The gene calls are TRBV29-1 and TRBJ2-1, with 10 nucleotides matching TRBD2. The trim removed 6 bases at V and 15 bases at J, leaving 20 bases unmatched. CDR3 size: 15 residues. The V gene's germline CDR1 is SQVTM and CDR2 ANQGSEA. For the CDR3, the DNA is TGCAGCGTCCCCAAGCGGGAGGGCCGTGACTGGAGAATGTTCTTC. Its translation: CSVPKREGRDWRMFF.

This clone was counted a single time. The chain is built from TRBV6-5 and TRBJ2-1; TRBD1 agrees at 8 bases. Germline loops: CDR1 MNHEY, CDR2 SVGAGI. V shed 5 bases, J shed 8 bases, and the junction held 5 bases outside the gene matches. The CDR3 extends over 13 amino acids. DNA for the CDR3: TGTGCCAGCAGTCCGGGACAGGACTATGAGCAGTTCTTC. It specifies CASSPGQDYEQFF.

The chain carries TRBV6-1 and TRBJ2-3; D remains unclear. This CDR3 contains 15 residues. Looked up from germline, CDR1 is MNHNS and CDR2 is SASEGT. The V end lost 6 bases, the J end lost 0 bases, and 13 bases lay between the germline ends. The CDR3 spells CASRVPATSTDTQYF. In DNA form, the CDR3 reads TGTGCCAGCAGGGTCCCGGCCACTAGCACAGATACGCAGTATTTT.

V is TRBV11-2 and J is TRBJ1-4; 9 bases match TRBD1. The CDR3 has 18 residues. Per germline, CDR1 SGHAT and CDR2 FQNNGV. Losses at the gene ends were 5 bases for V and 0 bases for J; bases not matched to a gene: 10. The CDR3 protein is CASSLTGGSGATNEKLFF. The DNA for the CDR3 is TGTGCCAGCAGCCTCACAGGGGGCTCCGGCGCAACTAATGAAAAACTGTTTTTT.

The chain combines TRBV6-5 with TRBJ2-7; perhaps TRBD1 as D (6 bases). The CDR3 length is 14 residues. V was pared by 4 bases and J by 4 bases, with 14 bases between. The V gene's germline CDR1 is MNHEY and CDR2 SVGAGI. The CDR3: CASSSLTGNYEQYF. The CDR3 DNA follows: TGTGCCAGCAGTTCTCTAACAGGGAATTACGAGCAGTACTTC.

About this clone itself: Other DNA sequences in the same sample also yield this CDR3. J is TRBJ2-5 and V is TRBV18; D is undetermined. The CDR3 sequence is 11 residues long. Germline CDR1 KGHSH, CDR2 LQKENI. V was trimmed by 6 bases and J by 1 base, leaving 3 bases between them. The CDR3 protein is CASSLQETQYF. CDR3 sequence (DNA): TGTGCCAGCTCGCTCCAAGAGACCCAGTACTTC.

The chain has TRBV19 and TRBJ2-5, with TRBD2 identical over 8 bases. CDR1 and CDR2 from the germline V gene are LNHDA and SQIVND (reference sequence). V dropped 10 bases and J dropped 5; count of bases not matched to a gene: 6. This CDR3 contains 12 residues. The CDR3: CATLPGGETQYF. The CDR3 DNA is TGTGCCACCCTCCCGGGGGGGGAGACCCAGTACTTC. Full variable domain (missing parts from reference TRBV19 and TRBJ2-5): DGGITQSPKYLFRKEGQNVTLSCEQNLNHDAMYWYRQDPGQGLRLIYYSQIVNDFQKGDIAEGYSVSREKKESFPLTVTSAQKNPTAFYLCATLPGGETQYFGPGTRLLVL.

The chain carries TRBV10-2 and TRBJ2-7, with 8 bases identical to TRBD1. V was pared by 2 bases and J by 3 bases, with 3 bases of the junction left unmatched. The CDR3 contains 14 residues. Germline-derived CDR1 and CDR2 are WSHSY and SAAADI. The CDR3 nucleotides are TGCGCCAGCAGTGAGCAGGGGGCGGTCTACGAGCAGTACTTC. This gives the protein CASSEQGAVYEQYF.

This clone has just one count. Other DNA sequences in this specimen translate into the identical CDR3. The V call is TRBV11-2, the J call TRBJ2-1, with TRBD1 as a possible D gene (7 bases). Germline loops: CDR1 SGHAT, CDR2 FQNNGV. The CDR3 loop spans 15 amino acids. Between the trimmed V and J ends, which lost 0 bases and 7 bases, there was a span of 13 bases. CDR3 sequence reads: CASSLEGGRGNEQFF. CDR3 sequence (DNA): TGTGCCAGCAGCTTAGAGGGGGGCAGGGGGAATGAGCAGTTCTTC.

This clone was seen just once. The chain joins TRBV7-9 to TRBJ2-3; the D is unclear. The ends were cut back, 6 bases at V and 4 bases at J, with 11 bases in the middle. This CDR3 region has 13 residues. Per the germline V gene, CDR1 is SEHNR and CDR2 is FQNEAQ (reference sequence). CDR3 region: CASSSLSSDTQYF. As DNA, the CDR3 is TGTGCCAGCAGTTCTCTCAGCTCAGATACGCAGTATTTT.

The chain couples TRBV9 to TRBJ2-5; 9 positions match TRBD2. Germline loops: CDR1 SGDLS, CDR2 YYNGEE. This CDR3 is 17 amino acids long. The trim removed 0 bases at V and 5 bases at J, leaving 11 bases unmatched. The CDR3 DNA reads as TGTGCCAGCAGCGTAGGGCTAGCGGGAACGAGTTACGAGACCCAGTACTTC. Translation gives CASSVGLAGTSYETQYF.

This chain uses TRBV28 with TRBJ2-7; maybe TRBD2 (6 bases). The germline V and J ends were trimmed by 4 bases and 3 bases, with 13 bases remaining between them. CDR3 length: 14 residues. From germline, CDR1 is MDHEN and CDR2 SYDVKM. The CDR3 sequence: CASSSPRLGYEQYF. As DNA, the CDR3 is TGTGCCAGCAGTTCCCCCCGACTAGGCTACGAGCAGTACTTC.

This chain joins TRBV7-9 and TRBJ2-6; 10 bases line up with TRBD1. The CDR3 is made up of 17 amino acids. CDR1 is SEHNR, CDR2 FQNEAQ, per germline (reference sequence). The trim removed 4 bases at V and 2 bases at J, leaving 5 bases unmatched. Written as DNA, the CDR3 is TGTGCCAGCAGCTCTCGGGACAGGGGTACTGGGGCCAACGTCCTGACTTTC. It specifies CASSSRDRGTGANVLTF. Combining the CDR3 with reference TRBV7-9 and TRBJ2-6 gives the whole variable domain DTGVSQNPRHKITKRGQNVTFRCDPISEHNRLYWYRQTLGQGPEFLTYFQNEAQLEKSRLLSDRFSAERPKGSFSTLEIQRTEQGDSAMYLCASSSRDRGTGANVLTFGAGSRLTVL.

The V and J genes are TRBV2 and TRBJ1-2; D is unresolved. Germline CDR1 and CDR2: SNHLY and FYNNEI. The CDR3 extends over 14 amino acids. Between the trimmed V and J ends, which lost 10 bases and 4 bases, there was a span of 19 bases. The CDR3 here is CATTEGGMVYGYTF. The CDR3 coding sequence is TGTGCCACTACAGAGGGAGGGATGGTCTATGGCTACACCTTC.

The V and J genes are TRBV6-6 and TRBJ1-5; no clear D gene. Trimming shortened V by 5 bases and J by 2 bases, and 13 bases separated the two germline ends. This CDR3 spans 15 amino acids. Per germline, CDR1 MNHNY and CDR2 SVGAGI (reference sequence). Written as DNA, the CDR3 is TGTGCCAGCAGTAAGGAAGGGATGGGCAATCAGCCCCAGCATTTT. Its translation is CASSKEGMGNQPQHF.

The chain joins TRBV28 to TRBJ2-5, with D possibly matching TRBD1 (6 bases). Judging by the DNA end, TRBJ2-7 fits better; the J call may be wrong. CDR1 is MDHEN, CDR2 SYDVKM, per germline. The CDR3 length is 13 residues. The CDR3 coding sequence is TGTGCCAGCAGCCCGGCTACAGGGCTCGAGCAGTACTTC. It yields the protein CASSPATGLEQYF.

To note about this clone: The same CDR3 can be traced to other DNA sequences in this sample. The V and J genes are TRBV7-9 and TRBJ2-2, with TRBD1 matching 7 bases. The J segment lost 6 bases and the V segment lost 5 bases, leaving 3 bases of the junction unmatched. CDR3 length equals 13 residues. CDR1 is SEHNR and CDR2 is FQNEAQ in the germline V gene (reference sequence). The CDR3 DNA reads TGTGCCAGCAGCCTCGGGACAGCCGGGGAGCTGTTTTTT. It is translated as CASSLGTAGELFF.

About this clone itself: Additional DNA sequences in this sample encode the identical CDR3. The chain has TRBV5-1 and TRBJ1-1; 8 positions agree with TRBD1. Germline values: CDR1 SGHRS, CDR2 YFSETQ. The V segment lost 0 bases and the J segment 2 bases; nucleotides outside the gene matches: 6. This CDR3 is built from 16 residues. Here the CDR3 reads CASSLATGGANTEAFF. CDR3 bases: TGCGCCAGCAGCTTGGCCACAGGGGGAGCCAACACTGAAGCTTTCTTT.